This T cell receptor (beta chain) was sequenced in a study of blood T cell repertoires in COVID-19. About the study: Acute and convalescent COVID-19 specimens originated in the United States, Italy and Spain.

V was pared by 4 bases and J by 0 bases, with 5 bases of the junction left unmatched. Germline V CDR1 and CDR2: LGHNA, YNFKEQ. The CDR3 loop spans 17 amino acids. Original methodology: Estimates of nucleated cell counts were drawn from the amplification of reference gene primers. Method: immunoSEQ multiplex PCR; TCRdb's copy keeps in-frame clones and lacks some. The DNA gave D and trimming, while V, J and clone size come from that table. The table shows roughly 100,000 clones, with roughly 79% occurring only once. This receptor was identified in a man aged 80 or over with acute or convalescent COVID-19. The V and J genes are TRBV4-2 and TRBJ2-5, with 13 bases identical to TRBD2. The sample taken for sequencing was peripheral blood. The CDR3 DNA reads as TGTGCCAGCAGCCCGGGACTAGCGGGACAGTACCAAGAGACCCAGTACTTC. This translates into CASSPGLAGQYQETQYF.